Reported below is one TCR beta chain. Its antigen is not known. CDR3 length: 15 residues. Germline V gene lookup returns CDR1 SGDLS and CDR2 YYNGEE. V gave up 4 bases and J gave up 3 bases; unmatched junction bases: 8. The data were taken from a study of beta chain features in type 1 diabetes. Findings of the study overall: Researchers report that Type 1 diabetes patients had moderately but significantly shorter TCRB CDR3s across all four CD4+ subsets. It was among patients, rather than healthy donors, that naive, central memory and Treg TCRB repertoires appeared more similar.

CD45RO/CCR7/CD25/CD127/CD95/CD27 staining was used to isolate CD4+ naive, central memory, regulatory and stem cell-like memory cells by sorting. Since all of the isolated RNA was reverse transcribed, expressed TCRB transcripts were what got sequenced. Assay: immunoSEQ multiplex PCR; the TCRdb copy retains only in-frame clones and omits some. The data show 600,000 to 700,000 clones, with under 15% seen just once and about 0.11% held by the top ten. The chain uses TRBV9 and TRBJ2-7; 9 nucleotides match TRBD1. This clonotype was obtained from a man aged 30 to 39 with type 1 diabetes. The sample taken for sequencing was naive CD4+ T cells from blood. The CDR3 protein is CASSNAPGQGYEQYF. CDR3 DNA sequence: TGTGCCAGCAGCAACGCACCGGGACAGGGCTACGAGCAGTACTTC.